The 27 T cell receptor beta chains presented below share a single source sample, sequenced in a study of Ad26.COV2.S vaccination and SARS-CoV-2 variants. Sequencing was performed with immunoSEQ multiplex PCR; in TCRdb, only in-frame clones are kept and a portion is missing. The sample carries hundreds of thousands of clones, over 75% recorded once. The treatment: roughly 20 received Ad26.COV2.S at low or high dose, single or two shots; about 5 received placebo; per-sample allocation not given. After the first vaccine or placebo injection, samples were drawn on day 63. Sample: peripheral blood, taken in a trial of Ad26.COV2.S vaccine versus placebo. Receptors were obtained from a person between 18 and 59 years old who received the Ad26.COV2.S COVID-19 vaccine or a placebo.

This clone was detected once. The gene calls are TRBV6-6 and TRBJ2-5; 13 positions agree with TRBD2. This CDR3 has 15 residues. Unmatched junction bases numbered 6, after V lost 6 bases and J lost 5 bases. The germline V gene has CDR1 MNHNY and CDR2 SVGAGI (reference sequence). The CDR3 region has the DNA TGTGCCAGCAGCCTGGGACTAGCGGGGATCGAGACCCAGTACTTC. Protein: CASSLGLAGIETQYF.

The V gene is TRBV6-2 or TRBV6-3, the J gene TRBJ2-7; 9 bases fit TRBD2. The germline V gene has CDR1 MNHEY and CDR2 SVGEGT. The CDR3 is 13 amino acids. The V gene end was trimmed by 6 bases and the J gene end by 4 bases; junction bases not matched to a gene: 4. CDR3 loop: CASSTSGLYEQYF. CDR3 DNA sequence: TGTGCCAGCAGCACTAGCGGGTTGTACGAGCAGTACTTC.

This rearrangement joins TRBV27 to TRBJ2-7; D remains unclear. V gave up 6 bases and J gave up 0 bases, with 9 bases separating them. Germline-derived CDR1 and CDR2 are MNHEY and SMNVEV (reference sequence). The length of the CDR3 is 13 residues. CDR3 in amino acids: CASSLGNSYEQYF. CDR3 bases: TGTGCCAGCAGCCTGGGCAACTCCTACGAGCAGTACTTC.

This clone has only one observation. The V gene is TRBV3-1 (or the pseudogene TRBV3-2), the J gene TRBJ1-4; possible D gene TRBD1, 5 bases. The length of the CDR3 is 12 residues. Germline V gene sequence: CDR1 LGHDT, CDR2 YNNKEL (reference sequence). V was trimmed by 1 base and J by 11 bases, leaving 8 bases between them. The CDR3 DNA sequence: TGTGCCAGCAGCCAAGGGCGGGACAAACTGTTTTTT. Its translation is CASSQGRDKLFF.

The rearrangement joins TRBV27 to TRBJ2-7, with 9 bases fitting TRBD1. Germline V gives CDR1 MNHEY, CDR2 SMNVEV (reference sequence). This CDR3 region has 15 residues. Unmatched junction bases numbered 2, after V lost 0 bases and J lost 2 bases. The CDR3 reads CASSLSGTGTYEQYF. The DNA for the CDR3 is TGTGCCAGCAGTTTATCCGGGACAGGGACCTACGAGCAGTACTTC.

The rearrangement uses TRBV5-5 and TRBJ1-1; D remains ambiguous. The length of the CDR3 is 15 residues. The V gene's germline CDR1 is SGHKS and CDR2 YYEKEE (reference sequence). The ends were cut back, 4 bases at V and 1 base at J, with 14 bases in the middle. CDR3 region: CASSPWRTQNTEAFF. The CDR3 DNA follows: TGTGCCAGCAGCCCGTGGAGGACTCAGAACACTGAAGCTTTCTTT.

This rearrangement joins TRBV27 to TRBJ1-5, with no clear D. The germline V and J ends were trimmed by 2 bases and 5 bases, with 7 bases remaining between them. Germline V gives CDR1 MNHEY, CDR2 SMNVEV (reference sequence). This CDR3 comprises 13 residues. DNA of the CDR3: TGTGCCAGCAGTTTAGCCCAGGATCAGCCCCAGCATTTT. This encodes CASSLAQDQPQHF.

The chain employs TRBV6-5 and TRBJ2-2; 10 bases fit TRBD2. With 6 bases clipped from V and 2 bases from J, the junction kept 3 bases outside the gene matches. The CDR3 runs 15 residues. In germline, CDR1 is MNHEY, CDR2 SVGAGI. This CDR3 is CASRLAGTNTGELFF. CDR3 DNA sequence: TGTGCCAGCAGACTAGCGGGGACTAACACCGGGGAGCTGTTTTTT.

Regarding this clone: The junction shows a germline mismatch at one end, possibly a read error. The rearrangement joins TRBV7-7 to TRBJ2-7, with D possibly matching TRBD2 (6 bases). The CDR3 contains 15 residues. Germline V CDR1 and CDR2: SSHAT, FNYEAQ (reference sequence). CDR3 in amino acids: CASSLDTGSSYEQYF. The DNA of the CDR3 is TGTGCTAGCAGCTTAGACACCGGGAGCTCCTACGAGCAGTACTTC.

The chain carries TRBV5-1 and TRBJ1-5, with D perhaps TRBD1 (6 bases). Germline lookup yields CDR1 SGHRS and CDR2 YFSETQ. CDR3 length: 14 residues. V dropped 0 bases and J dropped 8 bases, with 12 bases sitting between them. CDR3 coding DNA: TGCGCCAGCAGCTTGGGGGGTGCAGGGGAGCCCCAGCATTTT. It specifies CASSLGGAGEPQHF.

This clone came up once. V gene TRBV5-1 combines with J gene TRBJ2-3, with 12 bases matching TRBD1. The ends lost 4 bases at V and 2 bases at J; junction bases unmatched: 2. The germline V gene encodes CDR1 SGHRS and CDR2 YFSETQ. The CDR3 extends over 15 amino acids. CDR3 nucleotide sequence: TGCGCCAGCAGCCCGGGACAGGGGGCCACAGATACGCAGTATTTT. It is translated as CASSPGQGATDTQYF.

Concerning this clone itself: The junction does not match germline at one end; this may be a read error. The rearrangement links TRBV27 to TRBJ2-2; D is unresolved. The CDR3 is made up of 12 amino acids. CDR1 is MNHEY and CDR2 is SMNVEV in the germline V gene (reference sequence). The CDR3 nucleotides read TGTGCCAGCAGTTTGAACGCCGGGGAGCTGTTTTTT. Translated, it gives CASSLNAGELFF.

The rearrangement joins TRBV5-6 to TRBJ1-6; D is undetermined. Germline CDR1 is SGHDT and CDR2 is YYEEEE. This CDR3 is 13 amino acids long. Trimming shortened V by 4 bases and J by 8 bases, and 10 bases separated the two germline ends. In DNA form, the CDR3 reads TGTGCCAGCAGCATCCGACGCGATTCACCCCTCCACTTT. This translates into CASSIRRDSPLHF.

The V call is TRBV5-4, the J call TRBJ2-1; no clear D. V was shortened by 1 base and J by 4 bases, with 6 bases between the two germline ends. This CDR3 region has 13 residues. CDR1 and CDR2 (germline): SGHNT, YYREEE (reference sequence). The CDR3: CASSLTIYNEQFF. The CDR3 nucleotides read TGTGCCAGCAGCTTGACGATATACAATGAGCAGTTCTTC. Looking up the rest from reference TRBV5-4 and TRBJ2-1 gives the full variable domain: ETGVTQSPTHLIKTRGQQVTLRCSSQSGHNTVSWYQQALGQGPQFIFQYYREEENGRGNFPPRFSGLQFPNYSSELNVNALELDDSALYLCASSLTIYNEQFFGPGTRLTVL.

V is TRBV6-5 and J is TRBJ1-5; tentative D call: TRBD1 (6 bases). The CDR3 is 15 amino acids. Germline lookup yields CDR1 MNHEY and CDR2 SVGAGI. Deletions cut 7 bases from V and 5 bases from J, with 18 bases between. For the CDR3, the DNA is TGTGCCAGCAAGGGTCAGAGGACAGACCATCAGCCCCAGCATTTT. It yields the protein CASKGQRTDHQPQHF.

The chain has TRBV2 and TRBJ1-2, with a tentative D call TRBD1 (6 bases). CDR1 SNHLY and CDR2 FYNNEI come from the germline V gene. V dropped 1 base and J dropped 2 bases, with 14 bases sitting between them. CDR3 length equals 16 residues. The CDR3 spells CASSEGRSGGNYGYTF. In DNA form, the CDR3 reads TGTGCCAGCAGTGAAGGTCGTTCGGGGGGCAACTATGGCTACACCTTC.

The V gene is TRBV11-2, the J gene TRBJ1-5, with 7 positions matching TRBD1. This CDR3 spans 14 amino acids. Germline values: CDR1 SGHAT, CDR2 FQNNGV. Losses at the gene ends were 5 bases for V and 5 bases for J; bases not matched to a gene: 6. The CDR3: CASSLGQAHQPQHF. CDR3 nucleotides: TGTGCCAGCAGCCTAGGACAGGCCCATCAGCCCCAGCATTTT. The whole variable domain, filled in from reference TRBV11-2 and TRBJ1-5, reads EAGVAQSPRYKIIEKRQSVAFWCNPISGHATLYWYQQILGQGPKLLIQFQNNGVVDDSQLPKDRFSAERLKGVDSTLKIQPAKLEDSAVYLCASSLGQAHQPQHFGDGTRLSIL.

V is TRBV19 and J is TRBJ1-1, with TRBD1 matching 9 bases. Per germline, CDR1 LNHDA and CDR2 SQIVND (reference sequence). J lost 5 bases, V lost 6 bases, and 7 bases had no gene match. The CDR3 length is 14 residues. The CDR3 bases are TGTGCCAGTAGGAGTGGACAGGGGCGGACTGAAGCTTTCTTT. As protein: CASRSGQGRTEAFF.

This rearrangement joins TRBV28 to TRBJ2-7; D ambiguous. Germline CDR1 reads MDHEN; CDR2 reads SYDVKM. V was shortened by 6 bases and J by 4 bases, with 16 bases between the two germline ends. The CDR3 extends over 14 amino acids. CDR3 loop: CASSLGSPIYEQYF. The CDR3 region has the DNA TGTGCCAGCAGCCTAGGCTCCCCAATTTACGAGCAGTACTTC.

The rearrangement joins TRBV9 to TRBJ1-2; D may be TRBD1 (6 bases). V was pared by 4 bases and J by 6 bases, with 13 bases between. In germline, CDR1 is SGDLS, CDR2 YYNGEE. This CDR3 contains 13 residues. The CDR3 protein is CASSPRTVDGYTF. The CDR3 region has the DNA TGTGCCAGCAGCCCCAGGACAGTTGATGGCTACACCTTC.

This clone was picked up a small number of times. V usage is TRBV6-5 and J usage is TRBJ1-1; no clear D. There are 13 residues in the CDR3. Looked up from germline, CDR1 is MNHEY and CDR2 is SVGAGI. Deletions cut 8 bases from V and 0 bases from J, with 10 bases between. The CDR3, as DNA: TGTGCCAGCTATAACAGCATGAACACTGAAGCTTTCTTT. Amino acid sequence: CASYNSMNTEAFF.

The chain couples TRBV5-1 to TRBJ1-1; D remains ambiguous. V was trimmed by 2 bases and J by 4 bases, leaving 15 bases between them. In germline, CDR1 is SGHRS, CDR2 YFSETQ. This CDR3 comprises 15 residues. The CDR3 is CASSLPGPQATEAFF. CDR3 DNA: TGCGCCAGCAGCTTACCGGGTCCCCAGGCCACTGAAGCTTTCTTT.

As DNA, the CDR3 is TGTGCCAGCAGCCAAGTGGGACAGGGGGCTAGGGGTTCACCCCTCCACTTT. Its protein is CASSQVGQGARGSPLHF. This rearrangement joins TRBV3-1 (or the pseudogene TRBV3-2) to TRBJ1-6; 12 bases agree with TRBD1. The germline gives CDR1 LGHDT, CDR2 YNNKEL (reference sequence). Trimming removed 1 base from V and 9 bases from J; junction bases left unmatched: 7. The CDR3 runs to 17 residues.

A note on this clone: Other nucleotide sequences in the sample specify the same CDR3. V gene TRBV7-2 combines with J gene TRBJ2-7; D call uncertain. This CDR3 region has 12 residues. The V gene lost 5 bases and the J gene lost 2 bases, with 7 bases spanning the gap. The germline V gene has CDR1 SGHTA and CDR2 FQGNSA. Here the CDR3 reads CASSPTTYEQYF. DNA for the CDR3: TGTGCCAGCAGCCCAACGACCTACGAGCAGTACTTC.

The chain couples TRBV11-2 to TRBJ2-7; D is possibly TRBD1 or TRBD2 (5 bases each). The CDR3 covers 16 residues. The V end lost 4 bases, the J end lost 2 bases, and 18 bases lay between the germline ends. The germline gives CDR1 SGHAT, CDR2 FQNNGV. The CDR3: CASSWPGRGRTYEQYF. Written as DNA, the CDR3 is TGTGCCAGCAGCTGGCCGGGACGGGGCCGAACCTACGAGCAGTACTTC.

The chain employs TRBV5-5 and TRBJ1-2; tentative D call: TRBD1 (5 bases). Germline V CDR1 and CDR2: SGHKS, YYEKEE (reference sequence). Trimming pared 4 bases from V and 3 bases from J, leaving 10 bases between. The CDR3 totals 13 residues. CDR3 residues: CASSLGTDYGYTF. As DNA, the CDR3 is TGTGCCAGCAGCCTTGGGACGGACTATGGCTACACCTTC.

J is TRBJ1-4 and V is TRBV11-3, with D unclear. Per germline, CDR1 SGHNT and CDR2 YENEEA. Trimming stripped 8 bases from V and 2 bases from J, with 9 bases between. The CDR3 extends over 13 amino acids. The CDR3 region is CASFAWTNEKLFF. CDR3 nucleotides: TGTGCCAGCTTTGCGTGGACTAATGAAAAACTGTTTTTT.